The rows below give T cell receptor beta chains drawn from one sample of a study of T cells in Graves' hyperthyroidism and ophthalmopathy. TCRdb ran MiXCR on the multiplex PCR reads and lists one entry per CDR3 protein. The sample has over 400,000 distinct CDR3 sequences, roughly 14% seen once; the top ten hold roughly an eighth. The sample was blood. The receptor set was obtained from a man between 18 and 29 years old with Graves' ophthalmopathy. Both conserved end residues are trimmed from each CDR3. Not all rows give a size; the values are once, few, many and, for expanded clones, a class.

few	TRBJ1-3	TRBV9	ASRPGIENTIY
many	TRBJ2-5	TRBV5-1	ASSTGTGRETQY
few	TRBJ1-4	TRBV14	ASSRTTGALNEKLF
many	TRBJ2-5	TRBV28	ASSLWGIKY
many	TRBJ2-1	TRBV11-3	DPNWRSGIYSYNEQF
-	TRBJ1-5	TRBV10-3	AISPSGQGPDQPQH
-	TRBJ2-1	TRBV7-2	ASSFYICSAIAGALSEQF
few	TRBJ1-1	TRBV6-1	ASFGRDEAF
many	TRBJ1-1	TRBV30	AWSVGYNTEAF
-	TRBJ1-4	TRBV30	AWGGTGMNEKLF
many	TRBJ2-5	TRBV11-2	ASTGTGGFGETQY
many	TRBJ1-1	TRBV11-2	ASSSQGLLQAF